This T cell receptor beta chain was recorded in a study of blood T cell repertoires in COVID-19 (dated by TCRdb to 2020 to 2021). In terms of the full investigation: The collaborator samples originated in the United States, Italy and Spain and spanned the acute and convalescent phases of COVID-19. HLA class I and class II types, where available, came from metadata supplied by the sample provider rather than from assay-based typing. The repertoires were released in a freely available public database meant as a resource for research on the immune response to SARS-CoV-2. Deeply sampled blood TCRbeta repertoires from subjects exposed to, actively infected with, or recovered from COVID-19 were included in the dataset. The material from the prospective study consisted of cDNA or gDNA derived from T cells, B-cell-depleted T cells, or PBMCs. The samples were drawn from the first 160 participants of the ongoing ImmuneRACE study and from 950 to 1,500 subjects provided by 6 global collaborators. Nearly every sample came with metadata listing a de-identified subject ID, COVID-19 status, age in years and sex. What the research found in general, with its limitations: How much clinical and demographic metadata was included differed by source and by participant, and the metadata was provided uncurated.

The immunoSEQ Assay, a bias-controlled multiplex PCR, was used to amplify TCRbeta CDR3 regions from genomic DNA. The original pipeline was this. The number of nucleated cells in each sample was estimated by amplification of reference gene primers within the assay. To quantify the absolute abundance of each unique TCRbeta CDR3 rearrangement, sequence reads were collapsed and filtered. Productive Simpson clonality was computed per sample as the square root of Simpson's diversity index over productive rearrangements. Entries here come from immuneACCESS through TCRdb and include only in-frame sequences with V and J called. Some clones fail to appear in such tables; in the studies checked, an unresolved V gene covers under half of the shortfall, and the cause of the remainder is unknown. The D gene and trimming were derived from the DNA, and the V and J assignments and clone size from that table. The sample includes more than 300,000 clones, with around 87% observed a single time. The ten largest clones add up to roughly a tenth of the sample.

As encoded in the germline V gene, CDR1 is SGHRS while CDR2 is YFSETQ. Germline trimming amounts to 0 bases on V and 4 bases on J, with 2 as the count of junction bases outside the gene matches. The CDR3, from cysteine to phenylalanine, totals 16 residues. Left in the record is the CDR3 DNA by itself, 48 bases read in frame from the first base. This clone was seen a single time. Which antigen it targets is not known. There are no base qualities to consult, and no much larger clone falls within one base. In Seattle, one collaborating source enrolled patients while the infection was active and tracked those patients longitudinally over the course of disease. Whole blood was collected in K2EDTA tubes by collaborating institutions according to the institutions' own protocols. For TCRbeta analysis, collaborators shipped samples as frozen whole blood, isolated PBMCs, or DNA extracted from either of those sample types.

The receptor chain draws on TRBV5-1 and TRBJ2-3; TRBD2 aligns with 13 central bases. The sequenced sample consisted of peripheral blood. This receptor was taken from a woman aged 30 to 39 with COVID-19, enrolled during active disease. The base sequence is TGCGCCAGCAGCTTGGATGGACTAGCGGGAGCAGATACGCAGTATTTT. Translated, this gives CASSLDGLAGADTQYF.